Sequencing of this TCR beta chain was carried out in a study of cytomegalovirus exposure and HLA in healthy donors. The PCR had 60 Vbeta and 13 Jbeta primers. Per the authors' pipeline: Roughly 10 million shared chains were among approximately 87 million unique TCR beta chains counted in a later analysis. Using immunoSEQ multiplex PCR, the repertoire was profiled, and TCRdb retains in-frame clones only, with some absent. D and trimming were read from the DNA, whereas the V and J calls and clone size are those reported in that table. Among 160,000 or so clones listed, roughly 88% were seen once. Concerning this clone: The antigen remains unidentified.

Study findings and constraints: Available immune exposure information was restricted to CMV serostatus only.

This CDR3 is built from 14 residues. Germline V gene sequence: CDR1 MNHEY, CDR2 SVGAGI. V gave up 2 bases and J gave up 5 bases, with 12 bases separating them. Material: PBMCs. The TCR sequence derives from a man aged 50-60 years in good health and CMV-seropositive. The chain uses TRBV6-5 and TRBJ1-1, with D unclear. Here the CDR3 DNA reads TGTGCCAGCAGTTACGACCGGGTAAGAACTGAAGCTTTCTTT. It codes for CASSYDRVRTEAFF.